This TCR beta chain was recovered during a study of PD-1 blockade in classical Hodgkin lymphoma. Trimming shortened V by 1 base and J by 3 bases, and 9 bases separated the two germline ends. The germline gives CDR1 SGHRS, CDR2 YFSETQ. The CDR3 is 14 residues long. Time point specified: cycle 4 day 1 (C4D1), after five to seven weeks of nivolumab. There was relapse after autologous stem cell transplantation in every patient, and there was variation in brentuximab vedotin exposure. CD4+ T cells were purified from thawed PBMCs by negative selection. The data were produced by immunoSEQ multiplex PCR, yet TCRdb's version contains in-frame clones alone and is incomplete. The sample contains about 27,000 clones, around 85% of which appear only once.

Sequenced here: CD4+ T cells from blood, sampled before the fourth cycle of nivolumab. This TCR derives from a human donor with classical Hodgkin lymphoma. The gene calls are TRBV5-1 and TRBJ2-3, with no clear D. In DNA form, the CDR3 reads TGCGCCAGCAGCTTGATGCTAGTGACAGATACGCAGTATTTT. Encoded protein: CASSLMLVTDTQYF. Full variable domain (outside the CDR3, taken from reference TRBV5-1 and TRBJ2-3): KAGVTQTPRYLIKTRGQQVTLSCSPISGHRSVSWYQQTPGQGLQFLFEYFSETQRNKGNFPGRFSGRQFSNSRSEMNVSTLELGDSALYLCASSLMLVTDTQYFGPGTRLTVL.